Below are 9 T cell receptor beta chains sequenced from a single sample in a study of identifying expanded T cells in peripheral blood. Sequencing used immunoSEQ multiplex PCR; TCRdb keeps in-frame clones, though not all of them. The data show 95,000 to 100,000 clones, around 88% seen once. Input material: blood. The receptors stem from a person aged 18 to 69 in good health.

The genes are TRBV7-9 and TRBJ2-1; D gene uncertain. V dropped 6 bases and J dropped 3 bases, with 12 bases sitting between them. The germline CDR1 and CDR2 sequences are SEHNR and FQNEAQ (reference sequence). The CDR3 is 14 amino acids. DNA for the CDR3: TGTGCCAGCAGTTATAAAGACCTCTACAATGAGCAGTTCTTC. This translates into CASSYKDLYNEQFF.

This clone was seen only once. This chain uses TRBV19 with TRBJ2-5, with TRBD2 as a possible D gene (5 bases). The CDR3 loop spans 11 amino acids. Trimming removed 8 bases at V and 4 bases at J, with 8 bases between. From germline, CDR1 is LNHDA and CDR2 SQIVND (reference sequence). The DNA for the CDR3 is TGTGCCAGTCGGGGTGGAGAGACCCAGTACTTC. Encoded protein: CASRGGETQYF.

The sample holds a few counts of this clone. This chain links TRBV5-6 with TRBJ2-5; 10 bases are shared with TRBD2. CDR3 size: 15 residues. The ends lost 3 bases at V and 5 bases at J; junction bases unmatched: 7. CDR1 is SGHDT and CDR2 is YYEEEE in the germline V gene. This CDR3 reads CASSSSGGASETQYF. The CDR3 DNA follows: TGTGCCAGCAGCTCGAGCGGGGGGGCCTCGGAGACCCAGTACTTC.

This clone was seen a few times. The chain joins TRBV4-3 to TRBJ1-2; 9 bases agree with TRBD1. The junction had 13 bases not matched to a gene; V was cut back by 3 bases and J by 8 bases. Per germline, CDR1 LGHNA and CDR2 YSLEER. This CDR3 is 16 amino acids long. CDR3 coding DNA: TGCGCCAGCAGCCAGATAACCGGGACAGGGCTTAGAGGCTACACCTTC. It yields the protein CASSQITGTGLRGYTF.

V usage is TRBV2 and J usage is TRBJ1-2, with 11 bases identical to TRBD1. This CDR3 has 14 residues. Trimming cost V 7 bases and J 7 bases; bases outside gene matches: 8. CDR1 is SNHLY and CDR2 is FYNNEI in the germline V gene. The DNA for the CDR3 is TGTGCCAGCACCCCCGGGACAGGGGGGGTTGGCTACACCTTC. This gives the protein CASTPGTGGVGYTF. The full variable domain, in which reference TRBV2 and TRBJ1-2 provide the parts outside the CDR3, is EPEVTQTPSHQVTQMGQEVILRCVPISNHLYFYWYRQILGQKVEFLVSFYNNEISEKSEIFDDQFSVERPDGSNFTLKIRSTKLEDSAMYFCASTPGTGGVGYTFGSGTRLTVV.

This chain uses TRBV9 with TRBJ1-1, with TRBD1 matching 8 bases. The trim removed 4 bases at V and 8 bases at J, leaving 4 bases unmatched. The germline gives CDR1 SGDLS, CDR2 YYNGEE. There are 12 residues in the CDR3. The CDR3 is CASSPGQGEAFF. The DNA of the CDR3 is TGTGCCAGCAGCCCCGGACAGGGCGAAGCTTTCTTT.

V gene TRBV25-1 combines with J gene TRBJ2-3; TRBD2 matches 11 bases. In germline, CDR1 is MGHDK, CDR2 SYGVNS. There are 17 residues in the CDR3. V lost 0 bases and J lost 4; bases outside the gene matches: 6. CDR3 amino acids: CASSEYRVSGGADTQYF. The CDR3 DNA reads TGTGCCAGCAGTGAATATCGGGTTAGCGGGGGGGCAGATACGCAGTATTTT.

The chain recombines TRBV6-1 with TRBJ2-7; D is undetermined. CDR1 is MNHNS and CDR2 is SASEGT in the germline V gene. This CDR3 is 14 amino acids long. Between the trimmed V and J ends, which lost 2 bases and 3 bases, there was a span of 11 bases. The CDR3, as DNA: TGTGCCAGCAGTGAAACGGGTTTACTCTACGAGCAGTACTTC. It specifies CASSETGLLYEQYF.

In this sample, this clone turned up once. V is TRBV19 and J is TRBJ1-5, with 9 bases fitting TRBD1. This CDR3 has 16 residues. The germline V gene has CDR1 LNHDA and CDR2 SQIVND (reference sequence). J gave up 6 bases and V 6 bases, and 12 bases lay outside the gene matches. The CDR3 DNA is TGTGCCAGTAGCGTATATGGACAGGGGCCGACTCAGCCCCAGCATTTT. Protein: CASSVYGQGPTQPQHF.